This T cell receptor beta chain comes out of a study of T-cell memory formation after mild COVID-19. Study in general: For the most part, TCR clusters were specific to one donor.

This clonotype showed up just a few times. There are 16 residues in the CDR3. Per the germline V gene, CDR1 is SGHTA and CDR2 is FQGNSA. Trimming shortened V by 2 bases and J by 0 bases, and 11 bases separated the two germline ends. Using its own MiXCR run on the 5' RACE reads, TCRdb lists one record per CDR3 protein. Here the sample spans around 200,000 distinct CDR3 sequences, over 7.5% being singletons. The specimen sequenced was PBMCs or a T cell subset sorted from them (not recorded which). This TCR came from a man aged 18 to 30 who had mild COVID-19 (a few samples of this study predate the infection). Cell type and time point are not known. The V gene is TRBV7-2, the J gene TRBJ1-5; D uncertain. CDR3 sequence (DNA): TGTGCCAGCAGCTTAAACGTGGCAGCTAGCAATCAGCCCCAGCATTTT. Its protein is CASSLNVAASNQPQHF. The full variable domain, in which reference TRBV7-2 and TRBJ1-5 provide the parts outside the CDR3, is GAGVSQSPSNKVTEKGKDVELRCDPISGHTALYWYRQSLGQGLEFLIYFQGNSAPDKSGLPSDRFSAERTGGSVSTLTIQRTQQEDSAVYLCASSLNVAASNQPQHFGDGTRLSIL.